This T cell receptor (beta chain) comes out of a study of CD8 T cells in ankylosing spondylitis. Study-level points and caveats: Seemingly distinctive of ankylosing spondylitis blood was a TCR beta motif formed by eight highly homologous variants.

Concerning this clonotype itself: As yet, its antigen is unknown.

This CDR3 contains 13 residues. Germline assignment: CDR1 KGHSH and CDR2 LQKENI. Trimming pared 0 bases from V and 11 bases from J, leaving 13 bases between. MiXCR was run by TCRdb on the 5' RACE reads, yielding one entry per CDR3 protein. The profile covers 310,000 or so distinct CDR3 sequences, with 20% appearing a single time and about 8% taken by the ten largest. Material: blood, either unsorted or a sorted T cell fraction (not recorded which). This clonotype originated in a male donor with ankylosing spondylitis or in good health (not recorded which). The rearrangement uses TRBV18 and TRBJ1-1; D perhaps matches TRBD1 (5 bases). The chain's CDR3 is CASSPPAGLGAFF. CDR3 coding DNA: TGTGCCAGCTCACCACCGGCAGGGCTAGGGGCTTTCTTT.